The source of this T cell receptor beta chain is a study of blood T cell repertoires in COVID-19. The overall study: COVID-19 samples collected from the United States, Italy and Spain covered acute and convalescent phases. PBMCs, B-cell-depleted T cells, or T cells were the source of the cDNA or gDNA that made up the material.

In the study's own analysis: Using reference gene primer amplification, nucleated cell counts were estimated. Repertoires were generated with immunoSEQ multiplex PCR, while TCRdb's copy carries only in-frame clones and drops some. That table gives V, J and clone size, and the DNA gave D and trimming. Of roughly 190,000 clones in the sample, 70% to 85% were seen once. Trimming cost V 10 bases and J 3 bases, with 13 bases left between them. Germline V gene sequence: CDR1 WNHNN, CDR2 SYGVQD (reference sequence). The CDR3 is 13 amino acids. Source material: peripheral blood. This sequence joins TRBV10-1 and TRBJ2-1; tentatively, D is TRBD1 (5 bases). The clonotype comes from a woman aged 45-65 years with acute or convalescent COVID-19. The CDR3 loop is CATSRVGYNEQFF. DNA for the CDR3: TGCGCCACTTCCAGGGTTGGCTACAATGAGCAGTTCTTC.